These T cell receptor beta chains were read from a single sample in a study of blood T cell repertoires in COVID-19. Libraries were prepared by immunoSEQ multiplex PCR; TCRdb keeps only in-frame clonotypes and omits some of them. The sample holds roughly 230,000 clones, 89% seen once. The sequenced sample was peripheral blood. These receptors were taken from a woman in her thirties or forties who had recovered from COVID-19. CDR3s include the opening cysteine and the closing phenylalanine or tryptophan. D genes are given only for firm matches. Only part of the rows carry a size: once, few, many, or a class if the clone is expanded.

j_call	clone_size	v_call	d_call	cdr3_nt	cdr3_aa
TRBJ2-1	NA	TRBV12-3/TRBV12-4	NA	TGTGCCAGCAGTTTATTGCGGGATGAGCAGTTCTTC	CASSLLRDEQFF
TRBJ2-7	NA	TRBV6-4	NA	TGTGCCAGCAGGTCCTTAGCGTACGACTACGAGCAGTACTTC	CASRSLAYDYEQYF
TRBJ2-1	NA	TRBV30	NA	TGTGCCTGGAGCCTAGCTCCTCTGGGGAATGAGCAGTTCTTC	CAWSLAPLGNEQFF
TRBJ2-5	NA	TRBV2	NA	TGTGCCAGCCGTGTTAGCGGACGAGAGACCCAGTACTTC	CASRVSGRETQYF
TRBJ2-2	NA	TRBV7-3	TRBD1	TGTGCCAGCAGCTTCGGGACAGGGGTTTCTAGCGTGGACACCGGGGAGCTGTTTTTT	CASSFGTGVSSVDTGELFF
TRBJ2-3	NA	TRBV5-4	NA	TGTGCCAGCAGCTTGGGGACACTTTTCACAGATACGCAGTATTTT	CASSLGTLFTDTQYF
TRBJ1-4	NA	TRBV5-4	NA	TGTGCCAGCAGCTTGCCAGGGCCTAATGAAAAACTGTTTTTT	CASSLPGPNEKLFF
TRBJ1-2	NA	TRBV7-3	NA	TGTGCCAGCAGCTTATTTGGGGGGACCGACTATGGCTACACCTTC	CASSLFGGTDYGYTF
TRBJ1-6	NA	TRBV18	NA	TGTGCCAGCTCACCACCAACAGGGAATAATTCACCCCTCCACTTT	CASSPPTGNNSPLHF
TRBJ1-5	NA	TRBV3-1/TRBV3-2	NA	TGTGCCAGCAGCCAAGATGGGGCGGGCAATCAGCCCCAGCATTTT	CASSQDGAGNQPQHF
TRBJ2-7	NA	TRBV7-9	TRBD1	TGTGCCAGCAGCTCACAGGGGTACGAGCAGTACTTC	CASSSQGYEQYF
TRBJ1-2	NA	TRBV4-1	TRBD1	TGCGCCAGCAGCCAGGCCGCGACAGGGGACTATGGCTACACCTTC	CASSQAATGDYGYTF
TRBJ2-3	once	TRBV18	NA	TGTGCCAGCTCACCACGGAACAGGGCCAGAGATACGCAGTATTTT	CASSPRNRARDTQYF
TRBJ1-5	NA	TRBV2	NA	TGTGCCAGCAGTGATATTCGCCAGGGTTACCAGCCCCAGCATTTT	CASSDIRQGYQPQHF
TRBJ2-7	NA	TRBV7-9	TRBD1	TGTGCCAGCAGCCCCAAACAGGGGTTCTCCTACGAGCAGTACTTC	CASSPKQGFSYEQYF
TRBJ2-1	NA	TRBV11-3	TRBD2	TGTGCCAGCAGCTCCGGACTAGCGGGCCACAATGAGCAGTTCTTC	CASSSGLAGHNEQFF